Shown below are 18 T cell receptor beta chains from a single sample sequenced in a study of T cell changes during pregnancy in multiple sclerosis. Clones were sequenced by immunoSEQ multiplex PCR, and TCRdb holds only the in-frame ones, with some missing. The sample contains 45,000 to 50,000 clones, 92% of which appear only once. Source: CD4+ T cells from peripheral blood mononuclear cells, taken in the second trimester of pregnancy. The origin of the receptors is a female donor in good health, enrolled as a control in a pregnancy study.

This sequence joins TRBV6-5 and TRBJ2-7, with TRBD2 matching 8 bases. Germline V gives CDR1 MNHEY, CDR2 SVGAGI. V was clipped by 5 bases and J by 0 bases; unmatched bases: 6. This CDR3 spans 15 amino acids. The CDR3 DNA follows: TGTGCCAGCAGTAAAAGCGGGGGCTACTCCTACGAGCAGTACTTC. Residues: CASSKSGGYSYEQYF.

The CDR3 nucleotides read TGTGCCAGCAGCCAAGGTGCGGGGGGGATTTTCAATGAGCAGTTCTTC. Amino acid sequence: CASSQGAGGIFNEQFF. The chain couples TRBV4-2 to TRBJ2-1, with 9 bases lining up with TRBD2. Unmatched junction bases numbered 7, after V lost 1 base and J lost 6 bases. CDR3 length: 16 amino acids. Germline loops: CDR1 LGHNA, CDR2 YNFKEQ.

The rearrangement uses TRBV7-2 and TRBJ1-5; TRBD1 might be the D (6 bases). Trimming took off 2 bases at V and 5 bases at J, with 13 bases between the two ends. Germline V gene data show CDR1 as SGHTA and CDR2 as FQGNSA. The CDR3 covers 15 residues. In DNA form, the CDR3 reads TGTGCCAGCAGCTTATCCACAGGGTCGGATCAGCCCCAGCATTTT. Its translation: CASSLSTGSDQPQHF.

J is TRBJ1-1 and V is TRBV19; D remains ambiguous. CDR1 is LNHDA, CDR2 SQIVND, per germline (reference sequence). The CDR3 covers 11 residues. Trimming stripped 0 bases from V and 9 bases from J, with 5 bases between. The CDR3 loop is CASSIEAQAFF. The CDR3 nucleotides are TGTGCCAGTAGTATAGAGGCCCAAGCTTTCTTT.

The V gene is TRBV5-4, the J gene TRBJ2-3, with TRBD2 matching over 15 bases. CDR1 and CDR2 (germline): SGHNT, YYREEE (reference sequence). Losses at the gene ends were 2 bases for V and 3 bases for J; bases not matched to a gene: 4. The CDR3 has 17 amino acids. The CDR3 protein is CASSLRTSGGVTDTQYF. In DNA form, the CDR3 reads TGTGCCAGCAGCTTACGGACTAGCGGGGGGGTGACAGATACGCAGTATTTT.

The chain employs TRBV15 and TRBJ1-4, with TRBD1 matching over 8 bases. V lost 6 bases, J lost 8 bases, and 8 bases stayed unmatched. The CDR3 is made up of 14 amino acids. Germline-derived CDR1 and CDR2 are LNHNV and YYDKDF (reference sequence). The CDR3 DNA reads as TGTGCCACCAGGGGGACAGGACGATCCGAAAAACTGTTTTTT. Translation: CATRGTGRSEKLFF.

This sequence joins TRBV7-8 and TRBJ2-2; the match to TRBD2 covers 11 bases. The CDR3 is 17 residues long. The germline V gene has CDR1 SGHVS and CDR2 FQNEAQ. V dropped 0 bases and J dropped 5; count of bases not matched to a gene: 5. The CDR3 DNA sequence: TGTGCCAGCAGCTTAGCGTTACCTAGCGGGGGGACCGGGGAGCTGTTTTTT. Its protein is CASSLALPSGGTGELFF. Filled out from reference TRBV7-8 and TRBJ2-2, the complete variable domain reads GAGVSQSPRYKVAKRGQDVALRCDPISGHVSLFWYQQALGQGPEFLTYFQNEAQLDKSGLPSDRFFAERPEGSVSTLKIQRTQQEDSAVYLCASSLALPSGGTGELFFGEGSRLTVL.

This chain connects TRBV6-6 to TRBJ1-6; perhaps TRBD1 as D (6 bases). V dropped 7 bases and J dropped 10 bases, with 23 bases sitting between them. This CDR3 contains 16 residues. CDR1 is MNHNY, CDR2 SVGAGI, per germline (reference sequence). The CDR3 region has the DNA TGTGCCAGCATGAGGGGGTTGTTGAGGGAAGGCTCACCCCTCCACTTT. Translated, it gives CASMRGLLREGSPLHF.

The V call is TRBV18, the J call TRBJ1-3, with TRBD1 as a possible D gene (5 bases). Trimming removed 4 bases from V and 0 bases from J, with 7 bases in between. The CDR3 is made up of 14 amino acids. CDR1 and CDR2 from the germline V gene are KGHSH and LQKENI. The CDR3, as DNA: TGTGCCAGCTCACAGGACAACTCTGGAAACACCATATATTTT. This gives the protein CASSQDNSGNTIYF.

This chain uses TRBV7-9 with TRBJ2-7; a possible D gene is TRBD2 (6 bases). Germline V gene sequence: CDR1 SEHNR, CDR2 FQNEAQ (reference sequence). The V gene lost 1 base and the J gene lost 2 bases, with 12 bases spanning the gap. The CDR3 length is 15 residues. In nucleotides, the CDR3 is TGTGCCAGCAGCTTAGTTCTCGGCGGGGCCTACGAGCAGTACTTC. Amino acids: CASSLVLGGAYEQYF. Using reference TRBV7-9 and TRBJ2-7 for the parts outside the CDR3, the full variable domain is DTGVSQNPRHKITKRGQNVTFRCDPISEHNRLYWYRQTLGQGPEFLTYFQNEAQLEKSRLLSDRFSAERPKGSFSTLEIQRTEQGDSAMYLCASSLVLGGAYEQYFGPGTRLTVT.

This CDR3 is CSVGGTIQETQYF. The DNA for the CDR3 is TGCAGCGTTGGGGGGACAATCCAAGAGACCCAGTACTTC. V gene TRBV29-1 combines with J gene TRBJ2-5, with D perhaps TRBD1 (6 bases). CDR1 and CDR2 (germline): SQVTM, ANQGSEA. Trimming cost V 4 bases and J 1 base, with 10 bases left between them. CDR3 length equals 13 residues.

The V and J genes are TRBV6-5 and TRBJ1-2, with D unclear. V was pared by 10 bases and J by 4 bases, with 19 bases between. Per germline, CDR1 MNHEY and CDR2 SVGAGI. This CDR3 is 14 amino acids long. In DNA form, the CDR3 reads TGTGCCACCTGGAGAGACTTTCGCCCCTATGGCTACACCTTC. Translated: CATWRDFRPYGYTF.

This chain joins TRBV18 and TRBJ2-2; D is undetermined. Germline CDR1 reads KGHSH; CDR2 reads LQKENI. The CDR3 spans 17 residues. V gave up 1 base and J gave up 4 bases, with 16 bases separating them. In DNA, the CDR3 is TGTGCCAGCTCACCACAGTCGGCGCGGTTAGGCACCGGGGAGCTGTTTTTT. It is translated as CASSPQSARLGTGELFF. The entire variable domain, with the rest obtained from reference TRBV18 and TRBJ2-2, is as follows: NAGVMQNPRHLVRRRGQEARLRCSPMKGHSHVYWYRQLPEEGLKFMVYLQKENIIDESGMPKERFSAEFPKEGPSILRIQQVVRGDSAAYFCASSPQSARLGTGELFFGEGSRLTVL.

The CDR3 sequence is CASSVQSTDTQYF. DNA of the CDR3: TGTGCCAGTAGTGTACAAAGCACAGATACGCAGTATTTT. V and J are TRBV19 and TRBJ2-3; D is undetermined. CDR1 LNHDA and CDR2 SQIVND come from the germline V gene (reference sequence). This CDR3 contains 13 residues. V was shortened by 5 bases and J by 0 bases, with 6 bases between the two germline ends.

The chain recombines TRBV6-5 with TRBJ2-6; the D is unclear. CDR1 is MNHEY and CDR2 is SVGAGI in the germline V gene. The CDR3 is made up of 15 amino acids. Deletions cut 6 bases from V and 0 bases from J, with 9 bases between. The CDR3 protein is CASRPVFSGANVLTF. CDR3 DNA sequence: TGTGCCAGCAGACCAGTGTTCTCTGGGGCCAACGTCCTGACTTTC.

V usage is TRBV2 and J usage is TRBJ2-7, with 12 bases aligning to TRBD2. Germline V gives CDR1 SNHLY, CDR2 FYNNEI. CDR3 length equals 15 residues. The V gene end was trimmed by 6 bases and the J gene end by 4 bases; junction bases not matched to a gene: 7. CDR3 region: CASSALAGGPYEQYF. CDR3 in DNA: TGTGCCAGCAGCGCACTAGCGGGGGGCCCTTACGAGCAGTACTTC.

The gene calls are TRBV5-6 and TRBJ2-4; the D is unclear. Per germline, CDR1 SGHDT and CDR2 YYEEEE. The CDR3 consists of 18 residues. V gave up 1 base and J gave up 2 bases, with 19 bases separating them. In nucleotides, the CDR3 is TGTGCCAGCAGCTTGTGGGTGGCGGAGACCCTAACCAAAAACATTCAGTACTTC. It codes for CASSLWVAETLTKNIQYF. The variable domain in full, completed from reference TRBV5-6 and TRBJ2-4, reads DAGVTQSPTHLIKTRGQQVTLRCSPKSGHDTVSWYQQALGQGPQFIFQYYEEEERQRGNFPDRFSGHQFPNYSSELNVNALLLGDSALYLCASSLWVAETLTKNIQYFGAGTRLSVL.

The chain recombines TRBV19 with TRBJ1-1; D uncertain. CDR1 and CDR2 from the germline V gene are LNHDA and SQIVND (reference sequence). Trimming took 3 bases from V and 1 from J, leaving 12 bases between them. CDR3 length: 15 amino acids. The CDR3 bases are TGTGCCAGTAGTATTCAAGCAGGCGCGAACACTGAAGCTTTCTTT. Translation gives CASSIQAGANTEAFF.